This record looks at one T cell receptor (beta chain) sequence and its context. These data are taken from a study of T cell changes during pregnancy in multiple sclerosis. The CDR3 consists of 13 residues. The ends were cut back, 6 bases at V and 4 bases at J, with 12 bases in the middle. The germline gives CDR1 MNHEY, CDR2 SMNVEV (reference sequence). Clones were read by immunoSEQ multiplex PCR, and TCRdb kept only the in-frame ones, dropping some. The sample has some 64,000 clones; over 80% are singletons. The rearrangement links TRBV27 to TRBJ1-1; D unresolved. This clonotype was obtained from a female donor in good health, enrolled as a control in a pregnancy study. The starting material was peripheral blood, obtained in the first trimester of pregnancy. CDR3 sequence (DNA): TGTGCCAGCAGCATATCGGAGGTCACTGAAGCTTTCTTT. Protein sequence: CASSISEVTEAFF.